Reported below is one T cell receptor (beta chain). These data are taken from a study of blood T cell repertoires in COVID-19. TCRdb's copy holds only in-frame clones and misses some; the assay was immunoSEQ multiplex PCR. This sample carries about 81,000 clones, around 89% of them seen once, and the ten largest clones take 0.9% to 1.5%. The CDR3 covers 13 residues. CDR1 is SGHNT, CDR2 YENEEA, per germline. V lost 6 bases, J lost 2 bases, and 8 bases lay in between. The rearrangement joins TRBV11-3 to TRBJ1-5, with D hard to call. Sequencing input: PBMCs or T cells enriched from blood (not recorded which). The source is a woman aged 45-65 years with acute COVID-19. CDR3 bases: TGTGCCAGCAGTTACAATGGCAATCAGCCCCAGCATTTT. This gives the protein CASSYNGNQPQHF.